Listed here are 14 T cell receptor beta chains from one sample, sequenced in a study of cytomegalovirus exposure and HLA in healthy donors. The PCR used 60 Vbeta and 13 Jbeta primers. The protocol was immunoSEQ multiplex PCR, while the TCRdb copy is restricted to in-frame clones and leaves out a portion. The sample has about 160,000 clones; about 77% are singletons. The material sequenced was PBMCs. The receptor set was obtained from a woman aged 50 to 60 in good health and CMV-seronegative.

The chain has TRBV19 and TRBJ1-2, with D possibly TRBD1 on 6 matching bases. The CDR3 covers 15 residues. Trimming stripped 7 bases from V and 0 bases from J, with 15 bases between. Germline loops: CDR1 LNHDA, CDR2 SQIVND (reference sequence). CDR3: CASNMGGRTNYGYTF. In DNA, the CDR3 is TGTGCCAGTAATATGGGGGGGCGAACTAACTATGGCTACACCTTC.

This chain uses TRBV6-1 with TRBJ2-7; D is undetermined. From germline, CDR1 is MNHNS and CDR2 SASEGT. Deletions cut 4 bases from V and 3 bases from J, with 13 bases between. This CDR3 has 14 amino acids. CDR3 DNA sequence: TGTGCCAGCAGTGGCTCCCTGGTCGGCTACGAGCAGTACTTC. Protein sequence: CASSGSLVGYEQYF.

The V call is TRBV7-9, the J call TRBJ1-1; D is undetermined. The germline gives CDR1 SEHNR, CDR2 FQNEAQ (reference sequence). This CDR3 contains 14 residues. V gave up 3 bases and J gave up 2 bases, with 10 bases separating them. DNA for the CDR3: TGTGCCAGCAGCTTCTCGGGGAGTAACACTGAAGCTTTCTTT. Protein sequence: CASSFSGSNTEAFF.

The chain recombines TRBV7-9 with TRBJ2-3; 8 bases line up with TRBD2. The CDR3 has 16 amino acids. V gave up 8 bases and J gave up 1 base; unmatched junction bases: 11. Germline CDR1 and CDR2: SEHNR and FQNEAQ (reference sequence). For the CDR3, the DNA is TGTGCCAGCCTCGGGAGGGCCGTTAGGGGCACAGATACGCAGTATTTT. As protein: CASLGRAVRGTDTQYF.

This clone came up once. This chain joins TRBV7-2 and TRBJ2-7; D not certain. Deletions cut 3 bases from V and 0 bases from J, with 9 bases between. Per the germline V gene, CDR1 is SGHTA and CDR2 is FQGNSA. The CDR3 runs 14 residues. CDR3 nucleotides: TGTGCCAGCAGCTTTGATGTGAGCTCCTACGAGCAGTACTTC. Translating it yields CASSFDVSSYEQYF.

This rearrangement joins TRBV6-5 to TRBJ2-7; the match to TRBD1 covers 9 bases. Losses at the gene ends were 11 bases for V and 3 bases for J; bases not matched to a gene: 14. Per the germline V gene, CDR1 is MNHEY and CDR2 is SVGAGI. The CDR3 is 15 amino acids. The CDR3 region is CASKPTGGEYYEQYF. The CDR3 coding sequence is TGTGCCTCAAAACCGACAGGGGGAGAGTACTACGAGCAGTACTTC.

This chain links TRBV4-3 with TRBJ2-2; D may be TRBD2 (6 bases). The CDR3 contains 16 residues. Germline-derived CDR1 and CDR2 are LGHNA and YSLEER. V was clipped by 5 bases and J by 3 bases, with 16 bases between them. CDR3 amino acids: CASSLPRWGDTGELFF. The CDR3, as DNA: TGCGCCAGCAGCTTGCCTAGGTGGGGGGACACCGGGGAGCTGTTTTTT.

The rearrangement links TRBV13 to TRBJ2-2; 8 nucleotides align to TRBD2. Germline trimming cut 5 bases from V and 4 bases from J; bases unmatched to any gene: 9. CDR1 and CDR2 (germline): PRHDT, FYEKMQ (reference sequence). The CDR3 covers 16 residues. The CDR3 nucleotides read TGTGCCAGCAGCCCTAGGCGGGGGGTAACCACCGGGGAGCTGTTTTTT. Translated, it gives CASSPRRGVTTGELFF.

The chain has TRBV10-3 and TRBJ2-1; 11 positions match TRBD2. Losses at the gene ends were 3 bases for V and 5 bases for J; bases not matched to a gene: 3. The CDR3 consists of 15 residues. The germline V gene has CDR1 ENHRY and CDR2 SYGVKD. CDR3 in DNA: TGTGCCATCAGTGATCTAGCGGGGGGCAACAATGAGCAGTTCTTC. Translated, it gives CAISDLAGGNNEQFF.

The V call is TRBV5-1, the J call TRBJ2-2; no definite D call. Germline lookup yields CDR1 SGHRS and CDR2 YFSETQ. The V end was cut by 2 bases, the J end by 3 bases, with 8 bases between. The CDR3 runs 14 residues. CDR3 region: CASSLEEYTGELFF. The CDR3 nucleotides are TGCGCCAGCAGCTTAGAGGAGTACACCGGGGAGCTGTTTTTT. The complete variable domain, with remaining parts taken from reference TRBV5-1 and TRBJ2-2, reads KAGVTQTPRYLIKTRGQQVTLSCSPISGHRSVSWYQQTPGQGLQFLFEYFSETQRNKGNFPGRFSGRQFSNSRSEMNVSTLELGDSALYLCASSLEEYTGELFFGEGSRLTVL.

This sequence joins TRBV9 and TRBJ2-1; perhaps TRBD1 as D (5 bases). This CDR3 contains 12 residues. CDR1 is SGDLS and CDR2 is YYNGEE in the germline V gene. The V end lost 3 bases, the J end lost 10 bases, and 11 bases lay between the germline ends. This CDR3 reads CASSARTTEQFF. The CDR3 DNA sequence: TGTGCCAGCAGCGCCAGGACAACCGAGCAGTTCTTC.

This clone was picked up one time. The J gene is TRBJ1-4, the V gene TRBV5-1, with TRBD1 as a possible D gene (5 bases). Germline values: CDR1 SGHRS, CDR2 YFSETQ. This CDR3 region has 18 residues. V was shortened by 4 bases and J by 0 bases, with 19 bases between the two germline ends. CDR3 DNA sequence: TGCGCCAGCAGCGCCGGGGACTATCAACCACCAACTAATGAAAAACTGTTTTTT. Its protein is CASSAGDYQPPTNEKLFF.

The table lists this clone with a few counts. The V gene is TRBV18, the J gene TRBJ2-7; 7 bases line up with TRBD1. The CDR3 runs 14 residues. Germline CDR1 and CDR2: KGHSH and LQKENI. Trimming removed 3 bases from V and 9 bases from J; junction bases left unmatched: 11. This CDR3 reads CASSPGTDTNGQYF. The CDR3 coding sequence is TGTGCCAGCTCACCCGGGACAGACACAAACGGGCAGTACTTC.

This clone is a singleton in its sample. The chain carries TRBV27 and TRBJ1-1; D gene uncertain. CDR1 is MNHEY, CDR2 SMNVEV, per germline (reference sequence). V lost 0 bases and J lost 1, with 15 bases in between. This CDR3 contains 17 residues. DNA of the CDR3: TGTGCCAGCAGTTTATCGCGCCGGGGAGGTTGGAACACTGAAGCTTTCTTT. Its translation is CASSLSRRGGWNTEAFF.